These 27 T cell receptor beta chains share one sample of origin, sequenced in a study of molecular identifiers for immune sequencing clone quantification. TCRdb reanalysed the PCR reads using MiXCR and keeps one entry per CDR3 protein. The repertoire has over 600,000 distinct CDR3 sequences, roughly 21% of them found once; the top ten carry 0.85%. The specimen sequenced was naive CD8+ T cells from blood, with Jurkat cell RNA spiked in. Subset denoted: FACS-sorted CD8+CD4-CCR7+CD45RA+ naive T cells. The receptors were gathered from a human donor in good health. Some libraries in this study had Jurkat cell RNA spiked in.

Ten or more counts support this clonotype. This chain joins TRBV20-1 and TRBJ2-1; TRBD2 agrees at 7 bases. V lost 5 bases to trimming and J lost 9 bases; unmatched junction nucleotides: 10. CDR1 and CDR2 from the germline V gene are DFQATT and SNEGSKA (reference sequence). The CDR3 is 13 amino acids. CDR3 in amino acids: CSAARPLAPEQFF. The CDR3 nucleotides are TGCAGTGCTGCCAGACCACTAGCGCCTGAGCAGTTCTTC.

This clonotype was counted a few times. This sequence joins TRBV5-1 and TRBJ2-7; D is tentatively TRBD1 or TRBD2 (5 bases each). The CDR3 consists of 18 residues. Germline lookup yields CDR1 SGHRS and CDR2 YFSETQ. Trimming pared 5 bases from V and 0 bases from J, leaving 24 bases between. The CDR3 loop is CASSPGPGGIIGSYEQYF. The CDR3 coding sequence is TGCGCCAGCAGTCCCGGGCCTGGGGGTATAATAGGCTCCTACGAGCAGTACTTC.

This clonotype was seen ten or more times. The chain is built from TRBV7-8 and TRBJ2-7; D is possibly TRBD1 (6 bases). The V and J ends lost 4 bases and 5 bases respectively, with 9 bases between them. This CDR3 contains 12 residues. Germline assignment: CDR1 SGHVS and CDR2 FQNEAQ. The CDR3 nucleotides are TGTGCCAGCAGCTCCCGGGACAACGAGCAGTACTTC. This sequence encodes CASSSRDNEQYF.

This clonotype was seen repeatedly, ten times or more. The chain links TRBV6-2 or TRBV6-3 to TRBJ1-1, with a tentative D call TRBD1 (6 bases). In germline, CDR1 is MNHEY, CDR2 SVGEGT. The CDR3 length is 12 residues. Trimming shortened V by 2 bases and J by 10 bases, and 11 bases separated the two germline ends. CDR3: CASSYGGRGAFF. The CDR3, as DNA: TGTGCCAGCAGTTACGGGGGCAGAGGAGCTTTCTTT.

Worth noting for this clonotype: This could be a read error, since a much larger clone is one nucleotide away. This likely comes from a read error, as the CDR3 has no conserved phenylalanine or tryptophan at its end. CDR3 sequence (DNA): TGCAGTGCTGCCCAGTCATCACCCCTCCACCTT. It is translated as CSAAQSSPLHL. The J gene is TRBJ1-6, the V gene TRBV20-1; unclear D gene. This CDR3 is 11 amino acids long. The germline V gene has CDR1 DFQATT and CDR2 SNEGSKA (reference sequence). Trimming removed 5 bases at V and 10 bases at J, with 9 bases between.

This clonotype has more than one count but fewer than ten. This chain links TRBV25-1 with TRBJ2-7; 9 nucleotides line up with TRBD2. The length of the CDR3 is 18 residues. Germline V gene data show CDR1 as MGHDK and CDR2 as SYGVNS. The V and J ends lost 0 bases and 2 bases, in that order; junction bases with no gene match: 11. CDR3 coding DNA: TGTGCCAGCAGTGAATATAACCTAGCGGGAAGGAGGACCTACGAGCAGTACTTC. Its protein is CASSEYNLAGRRTYEQYF.

This clonotype has ten or more counts. This chain connects TRBV6-1 to TRBJ1-1; perhaps TRBD1 as D (5 bases). V lost 10 bases and J 5 bases, leaving 17 bases between the germline ends. Germline V gene lookup returns CDR1 MNHNS and CDR2 SASEGT. CDR3 size: 13 residues. The CDR3 loop is CATLPRGMTEAFF. CDR3 bases: TGTGCCACCCTCCCGAGGGGAATGACTGAAGCTTTCTTT.

As for this clonotype: One base away lies a much larger clone, so this may be a sequencing read error. The CDR3 here is CACSPGGPTHEQYF. The DNA for the CDR3 is TGTGCCTGCAGTCCCGGGGGCCCAACCCACGAGCAGTACTTC. The chain employs TRBV6-5 and TRBJ2-7; D may be TRBD1 or TRBD2 (6 bases each). Per germline, CDR1 MNHEY and CDR2 SVGAGI. This CDR3 comprises 14 residues.

There are many counts of this clonotype. J is TRBJ1-6 and V is TRBV4-1; 8 bases line up with TRBD1. This CDR3 comprises 18 residues. With V trimmed by 1 base and J by 9 bases, 14 bases remained unmatched. Germline V gene lookup returns CDR1 MGHRA and CDR2 YSYEKL. The CDR3 nucleotides read TGCGCCAGCAGCCAAGCCGCTCAGGGGGCCCAACCCGGTTCACCCCTCCACTTT. Its translation is CASSQAAQGAQPGSPLHF.

There are many counts of this clonotype. This chain uses TRBV6-2 or TRBV6-3 with TRBJ1-5, with D maybe TRBD1 (5 bases). CDR3 length: 13 amino acids. Germline CDR1 is MNHEY and CDR2 is SVGEGT. The V end lost 6 bases, the J end lost 4 bases, and 10 bases lay between the germline ends. In DNA, the CDR3 is TGTGCCAGCAGGGCAGGGTTAAATCAGCCCCAGCATTTT. This encodes CASRAGLNQPQHF.

On this clonotype: Given a much more abundant clone one base away, this may be a read error. The chain links TRBV28 to TRBJ2-5; tentatively, D is TRBD2 (6 bases). Germline V gives CDR1 MDHEN, CDR2 SYDVKM. The CDR3 consists of 13 residues. The V and J ends lost 9 bases and 4 bases respectively, with 15 bases between them. The CDR3 nucleotides are TGTGCCAGTGGGTCCGGGACTCCAGAGACCCAGTACTTC. Translation gives CASGSGTPETQYF.

At least ten counts were recorded for this clonotype. This chain's CDR3 is CASTPTGMNTEAFF. The CDR3 nucleotides read TGTGCCAGCACTCCGACAGGGATGAACACTGAAGCTTTCTTT. The chain links TRBV2 to TRBJ1-1; 7 bases map to TRBD1. V shed 7 bases, J shed 0 bases, and the junction held 5 bases outside the gene matches. CDR3 size: 14 residues. Germline V lookup: CDR1 SNHLY, CDR2 FYNNEI.

This clonotype has more than one count but fewer than ten. The chain carries TRBV12-3 or TRBV12-4 and TRBJ2-1; D is unclear. The CDR3 extends over 14 amino acids. V was pared by 5 bases and J by 1 base, with 9 bases between. DNA for the CDR3: TGTGCCAGCAGTCCCAACGGATCCTACAATGAGCAGTTCTTC. Encoded protein: CASSPNGSYNEQFF.

Comments on this clonotype: Since a much larger clone is just one base distant, this may be a read error. The V gene is TRBV4-1, the J gene TRBJ2-7; 7 positions agree with TRBD1. Germline-derived CDR1 and CDR2 are MGHRA and YSYEKL. This CDR3 comprises 13 residues. The CDR3 sequence: CASSQYEGAEQYF. The CDR3 bases are TGTGCCAGCAGCCAGTACGAGGGGGCCGAGCAGTACTTC.

To note about this clonotype: The conserved phenylalanine or tryptophan normally closing the CDR3 is absent here, so this likely arose from a read error. The chain uses TRBV6-5 and TRBJ1-1; the match to TRBD1 covers 11 bases. This CDR3 comprises 16 residues. The V gene end was trimmed by 8 bases and the J gene end by 4 bases; junction bases not matched to a gene: 12. CDR1 is MNHEY and CDR2 is SVGAGI in the germline V gene. The CDR3 DNA sequence: TGTGCCAGCGGACCCGGGACAGGGGGGGGGTTCACTGAAGCTTTCTTA. Protein sequence: CASGPGTGGGFTEAFL.

This clonotype was counted a few times. The CDR3 coding sequence is TGTGCCAGCAGCCCATCGGGTGGACTAGCACCCTACGAGCAGTACTTC. It specifies CASSPSGGLAPYEQYF. The chain joins TRBV28 to TRBJ2-7, with 8 bases that match TRBD2. Germline-derived CDR1 and CDR2 are MDHEN and SYDVKM. This CDR3 has 16 residues. V shed 6 bases and J 2 bases; nucleotides not matched to a gene: 12.

This clonotype was observed a few times. The rearrangement uses TRBV20-1 and TRBJ2-2; 7 bases are a match to TRBD2. The CDR3 is 17 residues long. Looked up from germline, CDR1 is DFQATT and CDR2 is SNEGSKA (reference sequence). Trimming at V came to 1 base and at J to 6 bases, leaving 14 bases not matched to a gene. CDR3 amino acids: CSARVLSWEGLAGELFF. The CDR3 DNA reads TGCAGTGCTAGAGTTTTGTCGTGGGAGGGCCTGGCCGGGGAGCTGTTTTTT.

This clonotype was detected many times. V is TRBV28 and J is TRBJ1-3; 7 nucleotides match TRBD1. This CDR3 has 17 amino acids. In germline, CDR1 is MDHEN, CDR2 SYDVKM. The trim removed 4 bases at V and 0 bases at J, leaving 9 bases unmatched. The CDR3 DNA reads TGTGCCAGCAGTTCTCCCCTCGACAGGGACTCTGGAAACACCATATATTTT. Its translation is CASSSPLDRDSGNTIYF.

This clonotype was recorded many times. This chain joins TRBV12-5 and TRBJ1-2; 7 bases are shared with TRBD1. This CDR3 is 15 amino acids long. Germline V CDR1 and CDR2: LGHNT, FRNRAP. The V gene end was trimmed by 1 base and the J gene end by 5 bases; junction bases not matched to a gene: 7. The CDR3 loop reads CASGLDGDRMYGYTF. DNA for the CDR3: TGTGCTAGTGGTTTGGACGGGGACAGAATGTATGGCTACACCTTC. Together with reference TRBV12-5 and TRBJ1-2, the CDR3 gives the full variable domain: DARVTQTPRHKVTEMGQEVTMRCQPILGHNTVFWYRQTMMQGLELLAYFRNRAPLDDSGMPKDRFSAEMPDATLATLKIQPSEPRDSAVYFCASGLDGDRMYGYTFGSGTRLTVV.

In this sample, this clonotype turned up many times. The rearrangement links TRBV28 to TRBJ2-7; maybe TRBD1 (5 bases). Trimming left V 6 bases short and J 2 bases short, with 11 bases between. This CDR3 has 13 amino acids. In germline, CDR1 is MDHEN, CDR2 SYDVKM. The CDR3 DNA follows: TGTGCCAGCAGCGGAGCCAGGGCCTACGAGCAGTACTTC. Residues: CASSGARAYEQYF.

The J gene is TRBJ2-7, the V gene TRBV4-3, with D maybe TRBD2 (6 bases). Trimming cost V 0 bases and J 5 bases, with 26 bases left between them. Germline-derived CDR1 and CDR2 are LGHNA and YSLEER. There are 19 residues in the CDR3. CDR3 residues: CASSQDPPIRQGGPHEQYF. Written as DNA, the CDR3 is TGCGCCAGCAGCCAAGATCCGCCCATTCGGCAGGGAGGCCCTCACGAGCAGTACTTC.

V and J are TRBV4-3 and TRBJ1-1; D might be TRBD1 (5 bases). CDR3 length: 16 residues. V lost 2 bases to trimming and J lost 4 bases, with 17 bases between them. Germline CDR1 LGHNA, CDR2 YSLEER. The CDR3 DNA reads TGCGCCAGCAGCCAAAAGTTAATCCAGGGCGGCACTGAAGCTTTCTTT. This gives the protein CASSQKLIQGGTEAFF.

Points on this clonotype: One end of the junction varies from germline; a read error may be responsible. The gene calls are TRBV4-1 and TRBJ1-3; D is perhaps TRBD1 (5 bases). CDR1 MGHRA and CDR2 YSYEKL come from the germline V gene. The CDR3 loop spans 15 amino acids. The CDR3 is CASGQEPGTGNTIYF. CDR3 DNA sequence: TGCGCCAGCGGCCAAGAACCAGGGACTGGAAACACCATATATTTT.

J is TRBJ2-5 and V is TRBV18, with D tentatively TRBD2 (6 bases). V was trimmed by 6 bases and J by 3 bases, leaving 23 bases between them. Germline CDR1 KGHSH, CDR2 LQKENI. The length of the CDR3 is 17 residues. CDR3 DNA sequence: TGTGCCAGCTCGCTGGAGGGATCACCATACATAAAAGAGACCCAGTACTTC. Protein sequence: CASSLEGSPYIKETQYF. The full variable domain, in which reference TRBV18 and TRBJ2-5 provide the parts outside the CDR3, is NAGVMQNPRHLVRRRGQEARLRCSPMKGHSHVYWYRQLPEEGLKFMVYLQKENIIDESGMPKERFSAEFPKEGPSILRIQQVVRGDSAAYFCASSLEGSPYIKETQYFGPGTRLLVL.

This clonotype was found a few times. The chain carries TRBV29-1 and TRBJ2-7; a weak D match, TRBD1 (5 bases). Germline CDR1 and CDR2: SQVTM and ANQGSEA. CDR3 length: 13 residues. V lost 6 bases and J 0 bases, leaving 12 bases between the germline ends. The CDR3 DNA follows: TGCAGCGTAATCAGGGATTACTCCTACGAGCAGTACTTC. It encodes CSVIRDYSYEQYF.

The sample holds many counts of this clonotype. This chain links TRBV12-3 or TRBV12-4 with TRBJ2-3, with D uncertain. This CDR3 has 14 amino acids. V was trimmed by 3 bases and J by 4 bases, leaving 11 bases between them. CDR3 amino acids: CASSFDTSPDTQYF. CDR3 nucleotides: TGTGCCAGCAGTTTCGACACCTCTCCAGATACGCAGTATTTT.

The table lists this clonotype with many counts. The chain joins TRBV5-1 to TRBJ2-5; no firm D call. CDR1 is SGHRS, CDR2 YFSETQ, per germline. V lost 0 bases and J 0 bases, leaving 18 bases between the germline ends. CDR3 length equals 18 residues. The CDR3 loop is CASSLAVSTPLYQETQYF. DNA for the CDR3: TGCGCCAGCAGCTTGGCTGTCAGCACTCCCTTGTACCAAGAGACCCAGTACTTC.